Shown below are 16 T cell receptor beta chains from a single sample sequenced in a study of patients and donors after allogeneic stem cell transplantation. TCRdb itself ran the RT-PCR reads through MiXCR, one entry per CDR3 protein. The table has more than 850,000 distinct CDR3 sequences, more than 15% seen once; the top ten hold roughly 6%. The sample comprised blood, either unsorted or a sorted T cell fraction (not recorded which). These receptors all stem from a human donor who was either an allogeneic HSCT recipient or a stem cell or donor lymphocyte infusion donor (not recorded which). It is not recorded whose cells these are; they may come from a transplant donor.

This clonotype was recorded many times. The chain recombines TRBV5-1 with TRBJ2-2, with 10 bases lining up with TRBD2. CDR1 is SGHRS and CDR2 is YFSETQ in the germline V gene. V was pared by 4 bases and J by 4 bases, with 7 bases of the junction left unmatched. This CDR3 has 16 amino acids. CDR3 protein: CASSGPGLATTGELFF. The CDR3, as DNA: TGCGCCAGCAGCGGTCCGGGACTAGCGACCACCGGGGAGCTGTTTTTT.

This chain links TRBV27 with TRBJ1-1; weak D call: TRBD1 (5 bases). Germline V CDR1 and CDR2: MNHEY, SMNVEV (reference sequence). V was pared by 0 bases and J by 5 bases, with 10 bases between. The length of the CDR3 is 14 residues. This chain's CDR3 is CASSLSWGFTEAFF. CDR3 DNA sequence: TGTGCCAGCAGTTTATCGTGGGGGTTTACTGAAGCTTTCTTT.

The CDR3 region is CAIWAGGSNQPQHF. The CDR3 DNA reads as TGTGCCATCTGGGCAGGGGGTAGCAATCAGCCCCAGCATTTT. The V and J genes are TRBV10-3 and TRBJ1-5, with TRBD1 matching over 7 bases. The J segment lost 0 bases and the V segment lost 8 bases, leaving 4 bases of the junction unmatched. Germline values: CDR1 ENHRY, CDR2 SYGVKD. There are 14 residues in the CDR3.

The chain carries TRBV12-3 or TRBV12-4 and TRBJ2-7; a weak D match, TRBD1 (5 bases). Trimming cost V 7 bases and J 0 bases, with 16 bases left between them. CDR3 length equals 15 residues. The CDR3 loop reads CASTSSGDSSYEQYF. The CDR3, as DNA: TGTGCCAGCACTTCATCCGGTGACAGCTCCTACGAGCAGTACTTC.

This clonotype was found a few times. V and J are TRBV5-1 and TRBJ2-2, with 7 nucleotides matching TRBD1. The CDR3 is 14 residues long. J lost 5 bases, V lost 3 bases, and 4 bases had no gene match. The V gene's germline CDR1 is SGHRS and CDR2 YFSETQ. The CDR3 nucleotides read TGCGCCAGCAGCTCACAGGGGAAAACCGGGGAGCTGTTTTTT. Its translation is CASSSQGKTGELFF.

The chain recombines TRBV20-1 with TRBJ1-2; a possible D gene is TRBD1 (5 bases). CDR1 and CDR2 (germline): DFQATT, SNEGSKA (reference sequence). Trimming shortened V by 1 base and J by 5 bases, and 11 bases separated the two germline ends. This CDR3 region has 13 residues. The CDR3 protein is CSARGDSSYGYTF. For the CDR3, the DNA is TGCAGTGCTAGAGGCGACAGCAGTTATGGCTACACCTTC.

V usage is TRBV19 and J usage is TRBJ2-7; 11 bases agree with TRBD2. This CDR3 comprises 15 residues. Germline V gives CDR1 LNHDA, CDR2 SQIVND (reference sequence). V was clipped by 8 bases and J by 1 base; unmatched bases: 7. DNA for the CDR3: TGTGCCAGTGCGGGACTAGCGGAGGGTTCCTACGAGCAGTACTTC. Amino acid sequence: CASAGLAEGSYEQYF.

The V gene is TRBV4-3, the J gene TRBJ1-1; possibly TRBD1 for D (5 bases). V lost 2 bases, J lost 7 bases, and 17 bases lay in between. Germline-derived CDR1 and CDR2 are LGHNA and YSLEER. The CDR3 has 15 residues. Here the CDR3 DNA reads TGCGCCAGCAGCCAAACCCTAGGGGCGTATGATGAAGCTTTCTTT. This sequence encodes CASSQTLGAYDEAFF.

The sample holds a few counts of this clonotype. This chain joins TRBV20-1 and TRBJ2-7; 7 bases fit TRBD2. CDR1 and CDR2 (germline): DFQATT, SNEGSKA (reference sequence). The trim removed 1 base at V and 6 bases at J, leaving 9 bases unmatched. The CDR3 has 14 amino acids. CDR3 coding DNA: TGCAGTGCTAGAGCCTGGCGGGAGAGGAGCGAGCAGTACTTC. Translated: CSARAWRERSEQYF.

The rearrangement links TRBV6-1 to TRBJ2-5, with 7 bases fitting TRBD2. Germline V lookup: CDR1 MNHNS, CDR2 SASEGT. This CDR3 region has 14 residues. V dropped 5 bases and J dropped 5; count of bases not matched to a gene: 8. The CDR3 is CASSHNGGTETQYF. The CDR3 DNA reads as TGTGCCAGCAGTCATAACGGGGGGACGGAGACCCAGTACTTC.

The CDR3 nucleotides are TGTGCCACCAGCATACGGGACGGCGACAATGAGCAGTTCTTC. It yields the protein CATSIRDGDNEQFF. The chain employs TRBV24-1 and TRBJ2-1; D may be TRBD1 or TRBD2 (5 bases each). The CDR3 has 14 residues. V lost 7 bases and J lost 5, with 14 bases in between. CDR1 and CDR2 from the germline V gene are KGHDR and SFDVKD.

The V and J genes are TRBV4-2 and TRBJ2-5; D might be TRBD2 (5 bases). CDR1 and CDR2 from the germline V gene are LGHNA and YNFKEQ. The CDR3 is 15 amino acids. Trimming pared 1 base from V and 1 base from J, leaving 10 bases between. The CDR3 nucleotides are TGTGCCAGCAGCCAAGGCCCGGGGATCCAAGAGACCCAGTACTTC. Translated: CASSQGPGIQETQYF.

The rearrangement links TRBV9 to TRBJ2-3; D call uncertain. The CDR3 spans 14 residues. Trimming left V 4 bases short and J 5 bases short, with 14 bases between. Germline loops: CDR1 SGDLS, CDR2 YYNGEE. CDR3 protein: CASSLPGDRDTQYF. The CDR3 DNA is TGTGCCAGCAGCCTTCCGGGCGATAGAGATACGCAGTATTTT.

A few counts support this clonotype. V gene TRBV20-1 combines with J gene TRBJ1-1; the match to TRBD1 covers 8 bases. The junction had 9 bases not matched to a gene; V was cut back by 4 bases and J by 5 bases. The CDR3 has 14 amino acids. Germline values: CDR1 DFQATT, CDR2 SNEGSKA (reference sequence). This CDR3 reads CSATRTGLGTEAFF. Here the CDR3 DNA reads TGCAGTGCTACCAGGACAGGGTTAGGGACTGAAGCTTTCTTT.

This clonotype has only a few counts. CDR3 nucleotide sequence: TGTGCCAGCAGTTTAGCAACGGGGTCTGGCTACACCTTC. Protein: CASSLATGSGYTF. The genes are TRBV12-3 or TRBV12-4 and TRBJ1-2; D gene uncertain. This CDR3 has 13 amino acids. V was trimmed by 0 bases and J by 7 bases, leaving 9 bases between them.

The chain has TRBV9 and TRBJ2-1, with 7 bases matching TRBD2. CDR3 length: 17 residues. Looked up from germline, CDR1 is SGDLS and CDR2 is YYNGEE. The V gene end was trimmed by 4 bases and the J gene end by 3 bases; junction bases not matched to a gene: 13. The CDR3 protein is CASSPTNPSGLYNEQFF. CDR3 in DNA: TGTGCCAGCAGCCCCACTAATCCTAGCGGACTCTACAATGAGCAGTTCTTC.